This T cell receptor beta chain stems from a study of T cell responses to AZD1222 COVID-19 vaccine. A note on this clone: Antigen specificity is unknown.

This table comes from immunoSEQ multiplex PCR, and its TCRdb copy is limited to in-frame clones, with some not included. Among about 140,000 clones listed, approximately 92% were seen once. Regarding the study as a whole: Clonal diversity was possibly underestimated, and white British individuals and females predominated among donors.

CDR3 length: 12 residues. The V gene's germline CDR1 is MDHEN and CDR2 SYDVKM. Trimming removed 6 bases at V and 5 bases at J, with 9 bases between. This chain connects TRBV28 to TRBJ2-3; a weak D match, TRBD2 (6 bases). The sequence came from an adult in good health. The source was peripheral blood, collected on day 0 of AZD1222 vaccination. CDR3 DNA: TGTGCCAGCAGCCTGCGGGGAGATACGCAGTATTTT. Translation: CASSLRGDTQYF.